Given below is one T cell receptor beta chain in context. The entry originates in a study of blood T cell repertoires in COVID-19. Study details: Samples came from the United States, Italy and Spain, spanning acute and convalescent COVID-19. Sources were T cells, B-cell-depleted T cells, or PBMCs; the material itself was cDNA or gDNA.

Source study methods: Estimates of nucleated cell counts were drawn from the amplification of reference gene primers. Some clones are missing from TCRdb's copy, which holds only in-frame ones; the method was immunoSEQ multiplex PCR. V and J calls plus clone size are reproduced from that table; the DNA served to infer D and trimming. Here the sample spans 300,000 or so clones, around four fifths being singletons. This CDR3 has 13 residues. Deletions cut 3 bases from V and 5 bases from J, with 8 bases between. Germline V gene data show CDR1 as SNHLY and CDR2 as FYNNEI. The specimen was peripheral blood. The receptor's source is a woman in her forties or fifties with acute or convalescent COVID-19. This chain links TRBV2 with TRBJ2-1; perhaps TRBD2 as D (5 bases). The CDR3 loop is CASSDQRNNEQFF. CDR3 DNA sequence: TGTGCCAGCAGTGACCAGCGGAACAATGAGCAGTTCTTC.